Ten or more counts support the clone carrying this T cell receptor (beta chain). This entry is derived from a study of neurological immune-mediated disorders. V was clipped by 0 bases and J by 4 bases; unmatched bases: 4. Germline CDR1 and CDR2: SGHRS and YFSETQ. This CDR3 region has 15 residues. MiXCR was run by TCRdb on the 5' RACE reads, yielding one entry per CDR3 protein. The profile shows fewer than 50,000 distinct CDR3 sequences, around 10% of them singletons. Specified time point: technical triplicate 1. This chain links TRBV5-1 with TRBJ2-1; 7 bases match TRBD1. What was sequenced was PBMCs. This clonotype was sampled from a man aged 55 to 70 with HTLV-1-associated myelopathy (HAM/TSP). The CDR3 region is CASSLVPQGYNEQFF. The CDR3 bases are TGCGCCAGCAGCTTGGTTCCACAGGGGTACAATGAGCAGTTCTTC. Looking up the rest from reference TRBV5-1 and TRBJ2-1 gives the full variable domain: KAGVTQTPRYLIKTRGQQVTLSCSPISGHRSVSWYQQTPGQGLQFLFEYFSETQRNKGNFPGRFSGRQFSNSRSEMNVSTLELGDSALYLCASSLVPQGYNEQFFGPGTRLTVL.